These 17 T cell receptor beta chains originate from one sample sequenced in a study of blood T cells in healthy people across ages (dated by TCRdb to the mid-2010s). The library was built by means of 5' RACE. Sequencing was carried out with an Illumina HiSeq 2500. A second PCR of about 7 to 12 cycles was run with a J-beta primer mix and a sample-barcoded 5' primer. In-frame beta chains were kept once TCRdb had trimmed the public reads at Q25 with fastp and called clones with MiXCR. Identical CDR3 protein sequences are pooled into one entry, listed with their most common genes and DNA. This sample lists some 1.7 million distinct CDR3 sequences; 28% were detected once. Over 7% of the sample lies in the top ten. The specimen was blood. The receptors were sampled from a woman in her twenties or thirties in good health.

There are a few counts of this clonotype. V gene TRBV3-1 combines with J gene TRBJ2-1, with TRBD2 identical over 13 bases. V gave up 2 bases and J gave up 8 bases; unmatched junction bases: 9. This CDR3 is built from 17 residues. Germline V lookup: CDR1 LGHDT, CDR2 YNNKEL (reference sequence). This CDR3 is CASSQIKTSGGADEQFF. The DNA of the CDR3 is TGTGCCAGCAGCCAAATAAAAACTAGCGGGGGGGCCGATGAGCAGTTCTTC.

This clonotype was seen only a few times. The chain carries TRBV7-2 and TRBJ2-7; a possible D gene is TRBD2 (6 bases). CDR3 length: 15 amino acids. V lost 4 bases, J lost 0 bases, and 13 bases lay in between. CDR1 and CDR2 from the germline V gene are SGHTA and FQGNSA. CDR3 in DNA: TGTGCCAGCAGCTCTTCTAGCGTACCCTCCTACGAGCAGTACTTC. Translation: CASSSSSVPSYEQYF.

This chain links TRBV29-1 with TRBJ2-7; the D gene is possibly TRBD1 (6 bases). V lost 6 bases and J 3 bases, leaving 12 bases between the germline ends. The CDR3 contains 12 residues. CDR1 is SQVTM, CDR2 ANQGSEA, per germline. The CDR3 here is CSVGQLDYEQYF. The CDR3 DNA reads TGCAGCGTCGGACAGTTAGACTACGAGCAGTACTTC.

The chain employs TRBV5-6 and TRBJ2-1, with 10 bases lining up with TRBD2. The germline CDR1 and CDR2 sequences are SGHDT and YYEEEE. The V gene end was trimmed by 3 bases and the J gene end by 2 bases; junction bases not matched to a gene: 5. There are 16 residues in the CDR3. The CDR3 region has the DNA TGTGCCAGCAGCTCGACTAGCGGGCCTGCCTACAATGAGCAGTTCTTC. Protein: CASSSTSGPAYNEQFF.

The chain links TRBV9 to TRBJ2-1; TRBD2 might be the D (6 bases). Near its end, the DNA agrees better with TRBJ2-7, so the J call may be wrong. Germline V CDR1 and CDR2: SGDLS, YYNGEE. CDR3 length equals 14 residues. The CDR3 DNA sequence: TGTGCCAGCAGCGTAGCGGGAGTTTACAATGAGCAGTACTTC. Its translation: CASSVAGVYNEQYF.

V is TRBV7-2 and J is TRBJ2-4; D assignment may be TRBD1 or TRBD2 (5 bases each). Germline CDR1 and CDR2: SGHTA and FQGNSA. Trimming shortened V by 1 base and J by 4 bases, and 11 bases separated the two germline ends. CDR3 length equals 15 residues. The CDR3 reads CASSLERGGKNIQYF. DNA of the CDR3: TGTGCCAGCAGCTTAGAAAGGGGCGGGAAAAACATTCAGTACTTC. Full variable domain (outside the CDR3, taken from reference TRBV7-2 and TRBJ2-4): GAGVSQSPSNKVTEKGKDVELRCDPISGHTALYWYRQSLGQGLEFLIYFQGNSAPDKSGLPSDRFSAERTGGSVSTLTIQRTQQEDSAVYLCASSLERGGKNIQYFGAGTRLSVL.

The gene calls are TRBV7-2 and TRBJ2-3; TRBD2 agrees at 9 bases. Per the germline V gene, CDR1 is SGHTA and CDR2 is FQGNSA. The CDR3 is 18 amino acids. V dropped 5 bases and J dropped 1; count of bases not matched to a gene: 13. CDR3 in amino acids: CASSPRAGGGWGTDTQYF. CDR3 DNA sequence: TGTGCCAGCAGCCCCCGGGCGGGAGGGGGATGGGGCACAGATACGCAGTATTTT.

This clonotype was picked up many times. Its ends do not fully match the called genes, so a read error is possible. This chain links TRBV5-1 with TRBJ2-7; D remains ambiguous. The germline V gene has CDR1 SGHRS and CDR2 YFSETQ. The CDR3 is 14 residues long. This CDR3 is CAGSLVGLSYEQYF. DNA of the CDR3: TGCGCCGGCAGCTTGGTTGGTCTTAGCTACGAGCAGTACTTC.

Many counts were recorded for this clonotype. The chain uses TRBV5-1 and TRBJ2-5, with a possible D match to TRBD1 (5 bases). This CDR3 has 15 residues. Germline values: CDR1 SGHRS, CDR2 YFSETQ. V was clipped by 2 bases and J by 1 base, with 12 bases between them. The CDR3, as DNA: TGCGCCAGCAGCTTCGGGCAGGGTCCCCAAGAGACCCAGTACTTC. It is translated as CASSFGQGPQETQYF.

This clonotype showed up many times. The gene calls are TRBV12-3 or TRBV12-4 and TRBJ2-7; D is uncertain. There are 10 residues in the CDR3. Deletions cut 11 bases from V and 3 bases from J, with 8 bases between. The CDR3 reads CAGDGYEQYF. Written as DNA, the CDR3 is TGTGCCGGAGACGGCTACGAGCAGTACTTC.

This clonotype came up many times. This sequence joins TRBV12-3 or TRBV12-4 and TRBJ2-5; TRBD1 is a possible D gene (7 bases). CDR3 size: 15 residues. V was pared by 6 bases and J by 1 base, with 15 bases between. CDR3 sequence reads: CASSLAGGRQETQYF. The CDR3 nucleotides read TGTGCCAGCAGCTTGGCAGGGGGGCGCCAAGAGACCCAGTACTTC.

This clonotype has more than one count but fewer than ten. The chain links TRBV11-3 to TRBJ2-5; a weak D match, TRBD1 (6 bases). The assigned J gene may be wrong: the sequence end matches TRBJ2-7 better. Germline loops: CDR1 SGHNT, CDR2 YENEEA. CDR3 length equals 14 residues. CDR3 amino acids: CASSFDRYSYEQYF. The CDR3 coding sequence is TGTGCCAGCAGCTTTGACAGGTATTCCTACGAGCAGTACTTC.

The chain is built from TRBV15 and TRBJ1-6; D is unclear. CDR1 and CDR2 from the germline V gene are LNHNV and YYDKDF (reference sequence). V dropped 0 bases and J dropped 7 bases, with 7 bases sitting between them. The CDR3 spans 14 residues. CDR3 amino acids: CATSREGGNSPLHF. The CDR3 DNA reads TGTGCCACCAGCAGAGAGGGTGGGAATTCACCCCTCCACTTT.

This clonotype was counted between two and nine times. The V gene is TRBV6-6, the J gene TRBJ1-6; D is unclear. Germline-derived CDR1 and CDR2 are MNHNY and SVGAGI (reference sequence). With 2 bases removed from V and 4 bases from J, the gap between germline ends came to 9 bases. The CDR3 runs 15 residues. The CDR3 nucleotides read TGTGCCAGCAGTTACGAAGCCGAATATAATTCACCCCTCCACTTT. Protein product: CASSYEAEYNSPLHF.

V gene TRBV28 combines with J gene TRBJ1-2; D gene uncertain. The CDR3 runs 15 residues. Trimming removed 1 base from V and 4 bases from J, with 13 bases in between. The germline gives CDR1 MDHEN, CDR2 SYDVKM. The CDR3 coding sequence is TGTGCCAGCAGTTTATCCTCGACGGGTGGCTATGGCTACACCTTC. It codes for CASSLSSTGGYGYTF.

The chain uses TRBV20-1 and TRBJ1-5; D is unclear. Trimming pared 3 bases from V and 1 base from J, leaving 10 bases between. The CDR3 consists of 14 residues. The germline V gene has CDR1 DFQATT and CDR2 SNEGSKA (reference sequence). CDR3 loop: CSAREGWSNQPQHF. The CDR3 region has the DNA TGCAGTGCTAGGGAAGGTTGGAGCAATCAGCCCCAGCATTTT.

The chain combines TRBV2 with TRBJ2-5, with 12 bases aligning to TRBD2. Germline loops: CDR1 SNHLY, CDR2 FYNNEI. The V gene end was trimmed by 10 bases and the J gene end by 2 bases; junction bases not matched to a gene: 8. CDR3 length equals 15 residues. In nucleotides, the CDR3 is TGTGCCAACAGGACCCTAGCGGGAGGGCAAGAGACCCAGTACTTC. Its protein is CANRTLAGGQETQYF.